The 27 T cell receptor beta chains below were found in one sample sequenced in a study of graft-versus-host responses after intestinal transplantation. The table came from immunoSEQ multiplex PCR; TCRdb's copy has only in-frame clones and leaves some out. The table records about 31,000 clones, around 83% of them present only once. These TCRs are of unknown antigen specificity. Sequenced here: unstimulated CD8+ T cells sorted from spleen or lymph node cells, sampled before intestinal transplant. Every receptor here comes from a human donor who received an intestinal transplant.

This clone showed up just once. V is TRBV6-1 and J is TRBJ1-2, with 10 bases fitting TRBD1. This CDR3 has 13 amino acids. Losses at the gene ends were 6 bases for V and 8 bases for J; bases not matched to a gene: 6. From germline, CDR1 is MNHNS and CDR2 SASEGT. The CDR3 loop reads CASRETGGGGYTF. The CDR3 coding sequence is TGTGCCAGCAGGGAGACAGGGGGCGGCGGCTACACCTTC.

This rearrangement joins TRBV29-1 to TRBJ2-5; tentatively, D is TRBD1 (6 bases). This CDR3 comprises 13 residues. V lost 7 bases and J 3 bases, leaving 15 bases between the germline ends. From germline, CDR1 is SQVTM and CDR2 ANQGSEA. CDR3 nucleotide sequence: TGCAGCGCTCATCTCAGGGGTGAAGAGACCCAGTACTTC. Amino acid sequence: CSAHLRGEETQYF.

The V and J genes are TRBV27 and TRBJ2-2, with D maybe TRBD1 (5 bases). In germline, CDR1 is MNHEY, CDR2 SMNVEV (reference sequence). Trimming took 0 bases from V and 7 from J, leaving 15 bases between them. There are 16 residues in the CDR3. The CDR3 DNA follows: TGTGCCAGCAGTTTATCTTTGAAGGGGTCTGGCGGGGAGCTGTTTTTT. It specifies CASSLSLKGSGGELFF.

The genes are TRBV27 and TRBJ2-1; D unclear. The CDR3 runs to 14 residues. Germline V gene data show CDR1 as MNHEY and CDR2 as SMNVEV (reference sequence). V was pared by 6 bases and J by 0 bases, with 9 bases between. In DNA, the CDR3 is TGTGCCAGCAGCTCCGTGAGCTCCTACAATGAGCAGTTCTTC. Its protein product is CASSSVSSYNEQFF.

The chain recombines TRBV7-8 with TRBJ1-4; D remains ambiguous. Germline assignment: CDR1 SGHVS and CDR2 FQNEAQ. The CDR3 length is 14 residues. Trimming cost V 2 bases and J 7 bases, with 11 bases left between them. CDR3 sequence (DNA): TGTGCCAGCAGCTTACCCTACCCCGGTGAAAAACTGTTTTTT. This encodes CASSLPYPGEKLFF.

The chain joins TRBV28 to TRBJ1-4; D gene ambiguous. V was clipped by 7 bases and J by 10 bases, with 19 bases between them. Germline CDR1 reads MDHEN; CDR2 reads SYDVKM. The CDR3 is 14 residues long. CDR3 residues: CASTSLWAGGKLFF. In nucleotides, the CDR3 is TGTGCCAGCACCTCCCTGTGGGCGGGAGGAAAACTGTTTTTT.

The rearrangement uses TRBV10-3 and TRBJ2-7; 9 bases map to TRBD2. This CDR3 has 15 residues. Germline V CDR1 and CDR2: ENHRY, SYGVKD. Losses at the gene ends were 4 bases for V and 7 bases for J; bases not matched to a gene: 11. CDR3 residues: CAISGGGRAGREQYF. The CDR3 coding sequence is TGTGCCATCAGTGGGGGCGGGAGGGCTGGTCGGGAGCAGTACTTC.

The genes are TRBV27 and TRBJ2-1, with D perhaps matching TRBD2 (6 bases). CDR3 length: 15 residues. V was pared by 7 bases and J by 1 base, with 14 bases between. Looked up from germline, CDR1 is MNHEY and CDR2 is SMNVEV (reference sequence). In DNA, the CDR3 is TGTGCCAGCAAGTCGACGGCGGGGTCCTACAATGAGCAGTTCTTC. Its translation: CASKSTAGSYNEQFF.

The chain joins TRBV28 to TRBJ2-7; unclear D gene. The CDR3 sequence is 12 residues long. V shed 1 base and J shed 3 bases, with 4 bases lying between them. CDR1 and CDR2 from the germline V gene are MDHEN and SYDVKM. The CDR3 protein is CASSLSGYEQYF. DNA for the CDR3: TGTGCCAGCAGTTTATCCGGCTACGAGCAGTACTTC.

In this sample, this clone turned up once. The J gene is TRBJ2-7, the V gene TRBV28, with D tentatively TRBD2 (6 bases). This CDR3 spans 16 amino acids. CDR1 and CDR2 from the germline V gene are MDHEN and SYDVKM. V was clipped by 3 bases and J by 0 bases, with 15 bases between them. CDR3 in DNA: TGTGCCAGCAGTTTTCGTCGCGGGGCTTACTCCTACGAGCAGTACTTC. This encodes CASSFRRGAYSYEQYF.

The genes are TRBV5-1 and TRBJ2-3; D is perhaps TRBD2 (6 bases). This CDR3 spans 17 amino acids. The germline CDR1 and CDR2 sequences are SGHRS and YFSETQ. The V and J ends lost 4 bases and 1 base respectively, with 19 bases between them. CDR3 protein: CASSPVRRGAGTDTQYF. CDR3 sequence (DNA): TGCGCCAGCAGCCCTGTCCGGAGGGGAGCGGGCACAGATACGCAGTATTTT.

The chain carries TRBV28 and TRBJ1-5; tentative D call: TRBD1 (6 bases). CDR1 is MDHEN, CDR2 SYDVKM, per germline. The CDR3 extends over 15 amino acids. V shed 6 bases and J shed 2 bases, with 14 bases lying between them. This CDR3 is CASSRTELGNQPQHF. As DNA, the CDR3 is TGTGCCAGCAGCCGGACAGAATTGGGCAATCAGCCCCAGCATTTT.

This chain joins TRBV28 and TRBJ2-7; TRBD1 matches 10 bases. The CDR3 runs to 15 residues. Unmatched junction bases numbered 8, after V lost 5 bases and J lost 4 bases. In germline, CDR1 is MDHEN, CDR2 SYDVKM. CDR3 in amino acids: CASSRRQGAVYEQYF. Here the CDR3 DNA reads TGTGCCAGCAGTCGTAGACAGGGGGCGGTTTACGAGCAGTACTTC.

V gene TRBV27 combines with J gene TRBJ2-2, with TRBD2 matching 8 bases. The germline V gene has CDR1 MNHEY and CDR2 SMNVEV (reference sequence). CDR3 size: 15 residues. Trimming cost V 4 bases and J 4 bases; bases outside gene matches: 5. CDR3: CASSWSGGATGELFF. CDR3 nucleotides: TGTGCCAGCAGTTGGAGCGGGGGCGCCACCGGGGAGCTGTTTTTT.

The J gene is TRBJ2-5, the V gene TRBV7-3, with a possible D match to TRBD1 (8 bases). This CDR3 has 15 residues. Germline-derived CDR1 and CDR2 are SGHTA and FQGTGA. Trimming removed 0 bases at V and 5 bases at J, with 13 bases between. This chain's CDR3 is CASSLTGQGGETQYF. CDR3 DNA: TGTGCCAGCAGCTTAACCGGACAGGGAGGGGAGACCCAGTACTTC.

The J gene is TRBJ2-1, the V gene TRBV7-3; 7 positions match TRBD2. The CDR3 runs 15 residues. CDR1 SGHTA and CDR2 FQGTGA come from the germline V gene. The ends lost 2 bases at V and 3 bases at J; junction bases unmatched: 4. The CDR3 DNA follows: TGTGCCAGCAGCTTAGCGGGAGTAATCTACAATGAGCAGTTCTTC. Translating gives CASSLAGVIYNEQFF.

The V call is TRBV4-1, the J call TRBJ1-3, with D uncertain. This CDR3 region has 15 residues. V shed 4 bases and J shed 1 base, with 11 bases lying between them. The germline gives CDR1 MGHRA, CDR2 YSYEKL. DNA for the CDR3: TGCGCCAGCAGCCTGAGAACGCGTTCTGGAAACACCATATATTTT. As protein: CASSLRTRSGNTIYF.

The chain has TRBV19 and TRBJ2-3; TRBD2 aligns across 8 bases. CDR1 is LNHDA and CDR2 is SQIVND in the germline V gene (reference sequence). The CDR3 consists of 14 residues. Trimming took 5 bases from V and 5 from J; bases not matched to a gene: 6. CDR3 sequence (DNA): TGTGCCAGTAGTGGACTAGCCGGCCAAGATACGCAGTATTTT. Its protein product is CASSGLAGQDTQYF.

The chain is built from TRBV7-2 and TRBJ2-7; TRBD2 aligns across 9 bases. The CDR3 has 15 amino acids. Germline lookup yields CDR1 SGHTA and CDR2 FQGNSA. The V segment lost 4 bases and the J segment 3 bases; nucleotides outside the gene matches: 7. DNA for the CDR3: TGTGCCAGCAGCTATTTAGCGGGGGCCCGCTACGAGCAGTACTTC. Its translation is CASSYLAGARYEQYF.

V and J are TRBV5-1 and TRBJ2-7, with TRBD2 matching over 9 bases. J was trimmed by 5 bases and V by 0 bases; bases with no gene match: 9. This CDR3 region has 16 residues. The germline gives CDR1 SGHRS, CDR2 YFSETQ. The CDR3: CASSLGGRVDWDEQYF. For the CDR3, the DNA is TGCGCCAGCAGCTTGGGCGGGAGGGTCGATTGGGACGAGCAGTACTTC.

This chain links TRBV28 with TRBJ2-1; TRBD2 agrees at 14 bases. Unmatched junction bases numbered 15, after V lost 7 bases and J lost 7 bases. The CDR3 loop spans 18 amino acids. From germline, CDR1 is MDHEN and CDR2 SYDVKM. The chain's CDR3 is CASTMLLGRLAGGNEQFF. The CDR3 nucleotides are TGTGCCAGCACCATGCTATTGGGTCGACTAGCGGGAGGGAATGAGCAGTTCTTC.

The rearrangement links TRBV27 to TRBJ1-2; D unresolved. V lost 5 bases and J lost 5, with 24 bases in between. Germline CDR1 reads MNHEY; CDR2 reads SMNVEV (reference sequence). The length of the CDR3 is 17 residues. CDR3 DNA sequence: TGTGCCAGCAGTCCTACAGAATCCTATCCACCGGGGTATGGCTACACCTTC. Translation: CASSPTESYPPGYGYTF.

This clone was picked up one time. One end of the junction is discordant with germline, which a read error may explain. The V and J genes are TRBV27 and TRBJ1-4, with D unclear. The CDR3 covers 14 residues. CDR1 and CDR2 (germline): MNHEY, SMNVEV (reference sequence). CDR3 in amino acids: CASSPGLLPEKLFF. The CDR3 DNA reads TGTGCCAGCAGTCCAGGACTTCTTCCGGAAAAATTGTTTTTT.

V is TRBV6-1 and J is TRBJ2-2, with 8 bases that match TRBD2. CDR3 size: 15 residues. V gave up 3 bases and J gave up 5 bases; unmatched junction bases: 5. Germline-derived CDR1 and CDR2 are MNHNS and SASEGT. The CDR3 nucleotides read TGTGCCAGCAGTGACGGACTAGCTCGAACCGGGGAGCTGTTTTTT. Translated: CASSDGLARTGELFF.

The V gene is TRBV14, the J gene TRBJ1-2; possible D gene TRBD1, 6 bases. In germline, CDR1 is SGHDN, CDR2 FVKESK. This CDR3 has 14 amino acids. With 0 bases removed from V and 7 bases from J, the gap between germline ends came to 12 bases. The CDR3 sequence is CASSQDWGGRGYTF. Here the CDR3 DNA reads TGTGCCAGCAGCCAAGATTGGGGGGGCCGTGGCTACACCTTC.

The chain recombines TRBV2 with TRBJ2-1; 15 bases align to TRBD2. Germline-derived CDR1 and CDR2 are SNHLY and FYNNEI. The CDR3 has 15 residues. The junction had 3 bases not matched to a gene; V was cut back by 4 bases and J by 8 bases. CDR3 DNA: TGTGCCAGCAGTGGGACTAGCGGGAGGGCCGATGAGCAGTTCTTC. This sequence encodes CASSGTSGRADEQFF.

The chain joins TRBV11-2 to TRBJ1-2; 7 positions agree with TRBD1. Unmatched junction bases numbered 7, after V lost 4 bases and J lost 5 bases. The CDR3 totals 14 residues. Germline V CDR1 and CDR2: SGHAT, FQNNGV. The CDR3 here is CASSSDRAGYGYTF. Here the CDR3 DNA reads TGTGCCAGCAGCTCCGACAGGGCAGGGTATGGCTACACCTTC.